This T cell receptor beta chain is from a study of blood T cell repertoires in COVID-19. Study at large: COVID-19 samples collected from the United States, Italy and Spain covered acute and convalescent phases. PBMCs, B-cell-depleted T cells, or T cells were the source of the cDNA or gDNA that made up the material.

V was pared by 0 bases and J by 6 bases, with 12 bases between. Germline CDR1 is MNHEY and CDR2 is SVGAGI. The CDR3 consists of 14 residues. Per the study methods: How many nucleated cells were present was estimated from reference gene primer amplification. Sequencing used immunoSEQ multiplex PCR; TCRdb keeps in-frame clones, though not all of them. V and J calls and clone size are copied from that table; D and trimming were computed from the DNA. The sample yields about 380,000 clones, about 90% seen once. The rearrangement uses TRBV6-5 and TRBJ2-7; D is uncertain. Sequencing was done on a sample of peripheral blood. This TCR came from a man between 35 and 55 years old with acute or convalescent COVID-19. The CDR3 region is CASSYSRVSREQYF. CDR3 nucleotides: TGTGCCAGCAGTTACTCCCGGGTCAGTCGCGAGCAGTACTTC.